This entry lists 27 T cell receptor beta chains sequenced from one sample in a study of siplizumab effects on memory and regulatory T cells (dated by TCRdb to between 2018 and 2020). The library was prepared using the immunoSEQ multiplex PCR assay. TCRdb mirrors the immuneACCESS table, restricted to in-frame sequences. Some clones are absent from its copies; in checked studies, under half trace to an unresolved V gene, and the reason for the others is unknown. This sample lists some 100,000 clones; around 92% were detected once. Together, the top ten hold 0.6% to 0.8% of the sample. The sequencing sample was made of Tregs sorted from blood. The receptor source for this set is a human donor in good health.

The V and J genes are TRBV6-5 and TRBJ2-5, with D possibly being TRBD1 (6 bases). The CDR3 extends over 16 amino acids. V was trimmed by 0 bases and J by 4 bases, leaving 15 bases between them. Germline V gene lookup returns CDR1 MNHEY and CDR2 SVGAGI. In DNA form, the CDR3 reads TGTGCCAGCAGTTACTCCCCGGTTAAACAGGGAGAGACCCAGTACTTC. Translated: CASSYSPVKQGETQYF.

CDR3 residues: CASSQTGRLRRADTQYF. CDR3 in DNA: TGCGCCAGCAGTCAAACAGGAAGACTCCGGCGGGCAGATACGCAGTATTTT. This chain connects TRBV23-1 to TRBJ2-3; D tentatively reads TRBD1 or TRBD2 (5 bases each). TRBV23-1 is an ORF, and what it does is uncertain. The V end lost 2 bases, the J end lost 4 bases, and 19 bases lay between the germline ends. The CDR3 has 17 residues.

V is TRBV6-1 and J is TRBJ2-7; TRBD1 aligns across 10 bases. Germline V CDR1 and CDR2: MNHNS, SASEGT. The CDR3 has 15 residues. The V segment lost 2 bases and the J segment 4 bases; nucleotides outside the gene matches: 5. For the CDR3, the DNA is TGTGCCAGCAGTGAATGGGACAGGGGCCGGTACGAGCAGTACTTC. Amino acids: CASSEWDRGRYEQYF.

This chain links TRBV4-1 with TRBJ2-3, with D tentatively TRBD1 (5 bases). Germline loops: CDR1 MGHRA, CDR2 YSYEKL. Trimming pared 0 bases from V and 4 bases from J, leaving 17 bases between. The CDR3 runs to 17 residues. The CDR3 spells CASSQDFRQGPSDTQYF. Written as DNA, the CDR3 is TGCGCCAGCAGCCAAGATTTTCGGCAGGGCCCATCAGATACGCAGTATTTT.

The chain employs TRBV7-6 and TRBJ2-7; no firm D call. This CDR3 is 14 amino acids long. The germline V and J ends were trimmed by 3 bases and 3 bases, with 12 bases remaining between them. In germline, CDR1 is SGHVS, CDR2 FNYEAQ. The CDR3 coding sequence is TGTGCCAGCAGCTTTGATCCGAGGCGCTACGAGCAGTACTTC. Encoded protein: CASSFDPRRYEQYF.

The count of this clone is one. This chain joins TRBV10-3 and TRBJ2-7; D unclear. Deletions cut 4 bases from V and 4 bases from J, with 5 bases between. The CDR3 runs 11 residues. Per the germline V gene, CDR1 is ENHRY and CDR2 is SYGVKD. CDR3 protein: CAISAEYEQYF. CDR3 nucleotide sequence: TGTGCCATCAGTGCCGAGTACGAGCAGTACTTC.

The V gene is TRBV9, the J gene TRBJ1-2; TRBD1 is a possible D gene (5 bases). V was clipped by 0 bases and J by 3 bases, with 15 bases between them. The CDR3 consists of 16 residues. Germline V CDR1 and CDR2: SGDLS, YYNGEE. CDR3 region: CASSVDPDGGYYGYTF. The CDR3 DNA follows: TGTGCCAGCAGCGTAGATCCAGACGGGGGATACTATGGCTACACCTTC.

This chain links TRBV18 with TRBJ2-5, with 11 positions matching TRBD2. V shed 3 bases, J shed 2 bases, and the junction held 2 bases outside the gene matches. The CDR3 contains 15 residues. Germline CDR1 reads KGHSH; CDR2 reads LQKENI. Here the CDR3 DNA reads TGTGCCAGCTCACCCCGGACTAGCGGGCAAGAGACCCAGTACTTC. This encodes CASSPRTSGQETQYF.

The chain joins TRBV5-1 to TRBJ1-2; no firm D call. CDR1 and CDR2 from the germline V gene are SGHRS and YFSETQ. V was cut by 3 bases and J by 0 bases, with 6 bases left in between. The CDR3 consists of 13 residues. The CDR3 protein is CASSSGTNYGYTF. DNA of the CDR3: TGCGCCAGCAGCTCCGGGACTAACTATGGCTACACCTTC.

V gene TRBV18 combines with J gene TRBJ1-5; D not certain. V was pared by 2 bases and J by 4 bases, with 12 bases between. The CDR3 has 15 residues. Germline V gene sequence: CDR1 KGHSH, CDR2 LQKENI. This CDR3 is CASSPIGVANQPQHF. The CDR3 DNA is TGTGCCAGCTCACCAATTGGGGTTGCGAATCAGCCCCAGCATTTT.

The gene calls are TRBV18 and TRBJ2-3; possibly TRBD1 or TRBD2 for D (6 bases each). V dropped 3 bases and J dropped 8 bases, with 15 bases sitting between them. The CDR3 has 14 residues. CDR1 and CDR2 (germline): KGHSH, LQKENI. The CDR3 DNA follows: TGTGCCAGCTCACCCGTGGTAGGGGGAGGTACGCAGTATTTT. Translating gives CASSPVVGGGTQYF.

The rearrangement links TRBV19 to TRBJ2-2, with TRBD2 as a possible D gene (5 bases). V was clipped by 8 bases and J by 6 bases, with 16 bases between them. The CDR3 totals 14 residues. Per the germline V gene, CDR1 is LNHDA and CDR2 is SQIVND (reference sequence). The CDR3 reads CASEGQGGSGELFF. As DNA, the CDR3 is TGTGCCAGTGAGGGCCAAGGAGGTTCCGGGGAGCTGTTTTTT.

This sequence joins TRBV28 and TRBJ1-6, with D perhaps matching TRBD1 (5 bases). The V end lost 8 bases, the J end lost 2 bases, and 10 bases lay between the germline ends. CDR1 MDHEN and CDR2 SYDVKM come from the germline V gene. The CDR3 sequence is 14 residues long. The CDR3 DNA is TGTGCCAGCCGACAGAGCCCCTATAATTCACCCCTCCACTTT. This gives the protein CASRQSPYNSPLHF. Supplemented by reference TRBV28 and TRBJ1-6, the full variable domain reads DVKVTQSSRYLVKRTGEKVFLECVQDMDHENMFWYRQDPGLGLRLIYFSYDVKMKEKGDIPEGYSVSREKKERFSLILESASTNQTSMYLCASRQSPYNSPLHFGNGTRLTVT.

This chain links TRBV11-2 with TRBJ1-2, with TRBD1 as a possible D gene (5 bases). Trimming pared 5 bases from V and 2 bases from J, leaving 12 bases between. The V gene's germline CDR1 is SGHAT and CDR2 FQNNGV. CDR3 length: 14 amino acids. In nucleotides, the CDR3 is TGTGCCAGCAGCCTAGGGGTTGGGAACTATGGCTACACCTTC. Protein product: CASSLGVGNYGYTF.

The CDR3 sequence: CASSLVEGQGVTWYEQYF. CDR3 coding DNA: TGCGCCAGCAGCTTGGTCGAGGGACAGGGGGTAACTTGGTACGAGCAGTACTTC. The chain joins TRBV5-1 to TRBJ2-7; TRBD1 aligns across 11 bases. Unmatched junction bases numbered 12, after V lost 0 bases and J lost 4 bases. The germline CDR1 and CDR2 sequences are SGHRS and YFSETQ. This CDR3 contains 18 residues.

The chain carries TRBV29-1 and TRBJ2-2; 7 bases are shared with TRBD2. CDR3 length equals 13 residues. The germline CDR1 and CDR2 sequences are SQVTM and ANQGSEA. The V gene end was trimmed by 7 bases and the J gene end by 0 bases; junction bases not matched to a gene: 2. CDR3 in amino acids: CSAGLTNTGELFF. The CDR3 nucleotides read TGCAGCGCGGGACTAACGAACACCGGGGAGCTGTTTTTT.

The chain recombines TRBV20-1 with TRBJ1-2, with no clear D. CDR1 is DFQATT, CDR2 SNEGSKA, per germline (reference sequence). CDR3 length: 11 residues. V lost 0 bases, J lost 8 bases, and 7 bases lay in between. The CDR3 nucleotides are TGCAGTGCTAGAGATCGATGGGGCTACACCTTC. Translating it yields CSARDRWGYTF.

The rearrangement joins TRBV19 to TRBJ2-7; the D gene is possibly TRBD1 (5 bases). V lost 5 bases and J 2 bases, leaving 10 bases between the germline ends. Germline-derived CDR1 and CDR2 are LNHDA and SQIVND (reference sequence). The CDR3 runs 13 residues. CDR3 residues: CASSSRQTYEQYF. In nucleotides, the CDR3 is TGTGCCAGTAGTTCTCGACAGACCTACGAGCAGTACTTC.

The chain uses TRBV5-1 and TRBJ1-6; D ambiguous. CDR3 length equals 13 residues. The germline V and J ends were trimmed by 0 bases and 7 bases, with 5 bases remaining between them. Germline assignment: CDR1 SGHRS and CDR2 YFSETQ. In DNA, the CDR3 is TGCGCCAGCAGCTTGGAGTGGAATTCACCCCTCCACTTT. Translated: CASSLEWNSPLHF. Based on the CDR3 plus reference TRBV5-1 and TRBJ1-6, the full variable domain is KAGVTQTPRYLIKTRGQQVTLSCSPISGHRSVSWYQQTPGQGLQFLFEYFSETQRNKGNFPGRFSGRQFSNSRSEMNVSTLELGDSALYLCASSLEWNSPLHFGNGTRLTVT.

CDR3 DNA sequence: TGTGCCAGCTCACCGGGACTAGCGGGGGGCAATGAGCAGTTCTTC. This encodes CASSPGLAGGNEQFF. The J gene is TRBJ2-1, the V gene TRBV18, with TRBD2 identical over 15 bases. The CDR3 length is 15 residues. J was trimmed by 6 bases and V by 3 bases; bases with no gene match: 0. Germline CDR1 and CDR2: KGHSH and LQKENI.

This sequence joins TRBV6-6 and TRBJ2-5; 7 bases match TRBD2. CDR1 and CDR2 (germline): MNHNY, SVGAGI (reference sequence). This CDR3 has 16 amino acids. V lost 2 bases, J lost 0 bases, and 6 bases stayed unmatched. CDR3 in DNA: TGTGCCAGCAGTTACCTAGGACTAGAGTACCAAGAGACCCAGTACTTC. Encoded protein: CASSYLGLEYQETQYF.

The rearrangement joins TRBV5-1 to TRBJ1-5; 9 positions match TRBD1. The V segment lost 0 bases and the J segment 6 bases; nucleotides outside the gene matches: 4. Per the germline V gene, CDR1 is SGHRS and CDR2 is YFSETQ. This CDR3 spans 15 amino acids. This chain's CDR3 is CASSLEGTGSQPQHF. CDR3 bases: TGCGCCAGCAGCTTGGAGGGGACAGGGAGTCAGCCCCAGCATTTT.

The rearrangement joins TRBV19 to TRBJ2-3; 10 bases line up with TRBD1. The germline gives CDR1 LNHDA, CDR2 SQIVND (reference sequence). Trimming took 5 bases from V and 7 from J; bases not matched to a gene: 6. This CDR3 has 14 amino acids. The CDR3 DNA follows: TGTGCCAGTAGTGAGGACAGGGGGGTGCATACGCAGTATTTT. Translated, it gives CASSEDRGVHTQYF.

About this clone: At the DNA level, this CDR3 is encoded by other sequences in the same sample as well. The J gene is TRBJ2-3, the V gene TRBV12-5; no clear D. The CDR3 totals 14 residues. Germline-derived CDR1 and CDR2 are LGHNT and FRNRAP. Trimming took 2 bases from V and 3 from J, leaving 9 bases between them. DNA for the CDR3: TGTGCTAGTGGTTTGTACCCGAGGACAGATACGCAGTATTTT. This translates into CASGLYPRTDTQYF.

The chain joins TRBV5-1 to TRBJ2-3; D remains unclear. CDR1 and CDR2 (germline): SGHRS, YFSETQ. CDR3 length equals 11 residues. V was clipped by 0 bases and J by 5 bases, with 1 base between them. CDR3 protein: CASSLEDTQYF. CDR3 DNA sequence: TGCGCCAGCAGCTTGGAAGATACGCAGTATTTT. Using reference TRBV5-1 and TRBJ2-3 for the parts outside the CDR3, the full variable domain is KAGVTQTPRYLIKTRGQQVTLSCSPISGHRSVSWYQQTPGQGLQFLFEYFSETQRNKGNFPGRFSGRQFSNSRSEMNVSTLELGDSALYLCASSLEDTQYFGPGTRLTVL.

V usage is TRBV4-2 and J usage is TRBJ2-1; TRBD2 aligns across 8 bases. This CDR3 spans 17 amino acids. In germline, CDR1 is LGHNA, CDR2 YNFKEQ. V lost 3 bases to trimming and J lost 5 bases; unmatched junction nucleotides: 12. The CDR3 reads CASSHLSLRGGHNEQFF. The CDR3, as DNA: TGTGCCAGCAGCCACCTTTCCCTCCGGGGGGGCCACAATGAGCAGTTCTTC.

The chain joins TRBV6-1 to TRBJ2-7; D is uncertain. The V end was cut by 5 bases, the J end by 3 bases, with 5 bases between. Germline V gene data show CDR1 as MNHNS and CDR2 as SASEGT. The CDR3 is 11 residues long. CDR3 sequence reads: CASSYLYEQYF. CDR3 in DNA: TGTGCCAGCAGTTATCTCTACGAGCAGTACTTC.